This TCR beta chain was found in a study of long-term antiretroviral therapy in people with HIV. Study outcomes and limitations: The data indicate that diversity increased after ART but remained below transplant donor controls. Before ART, certain clones expanded, and these dominated the repertoire at all time points. The range of CDR3 lengths in HIV repertoires proved narrower than that found in controls.

In this sample, this clone turned up a few times. Its antigen is still unknown. The CDR3 extends over 15 amino acids. CDR1 is MNHNS and CDR2 is SASEGT in the germline V gene. Before they underwent DNA extraction, samples held 1-10 million cryopreserved PBMC. Running of the v3.0 immunoSEQ assay took place at survey level. Generated by immunoSEQ multiplex PCR, the TCRdb table keeps only in-frame clones and is missing some. The table includes over 20,000 clones, approximately 82% detected once. The chain joins TRBV6-1 to TRBJ1-2; D is uncertain. The sequenced sample was unsorted PBMCs, obtained 0.1 years before starting antiretroviral therapy. The TCR originated in a man aged 18 to 29 with HIV. The CDR3 region has the DNA TGTGCTACAGCAGCGATCGGCATCGGGATAGGAGGCTACACCTTC. Its translation is CATAAIGIGIGGYTF.